These T cell receptor beta chains were read from a single sample in a study of blood T cell repertoires in COVID-19. The table came from immunoSEQ multiplex PCR; TCRdb's copy has only in-frame clones and leaves some out. This table has roughly 100,000 clones, more than 75% appearing once. The sample comprised peripheral blood. The source of these receptors is a man between 60 and 75 years old with acute or convalescent COVID-19. The CDR3 runs from the conserved cysteine through the conserved F or W. D genes are given only for firm matches. Clone size is given for some rows only: seen once, a few or many times, or a class if the clone is expanded.

TRBJ2-3 | TRBV28 | NA | once | CASSPWPTDTQYF | TGTGCCAGCAGCCCCTGGCCCACAGATACGCAGTATTTT
TRBJ1-1 | TRBV5-1 | TRBD1 | NA | CASSWTGETEAFF | TGCGCCAGCAGCTGGACAGGGGAGACTGAAGCTTTCTTT
TRBJ1-2 | TRBV6-1 | TRBD1 | NA | CASSEAGQGRGYTF | TGTGCCAGCAGTGAAGCGGGACAGGGGAGAGGCTACACCTTC
TRBJ1-1 | TRBV19 | NA | NA | CASGLTVNTEAFF | TGTGCCAGTGGACTGACGGTGAACACTGAAGCTTTCTTT
TRBJ1-4 | TRBV9 | TRBD1 | NA | CASSAHRGGGEKLFF | TGTGCCAGCAGCGCCCACAGGGGGGGTGGAGAAAAACTGTTTTTT
TRBJ2-1 | TRBV28 | NA | NA | CASSGINGNEQFF | TGTGCCAGCAGCGGGATAAATGGGAATGAGCAGTTCTTC
TRBJ2-2 | TRBV5-4 | NA | NA | CASSLARPNTGELFF | TGTGCCAGCAGCTTAGCTAGGCCGAACACCGGGGAGCTGTTTTTT
TRBJ2-1 | TRBV7-6 | TRBD1 | NA | CASSGDRVSYNEQFF | TGTGCCAGCAGCGGGGACAGGGTGTCATACAATGAGCAGTTCTTC
TRBJ1-5 | TRBV5-1 | NA | NA | CASSLNTDQPQHF | TGCGCCAGCAGCTTAAACACCGATCAGCCCCAGCATTTT
TRBJ1-1 | TRBV6-2/TRBV6-3 | NA | NA | CASSYAGHVLNEAFF | TGTGCCAGCAGTTACGCGGGGCACGTACTAAATGAAGCTTTCTTT
TRBJ2-3 | TRBV29-1 | TRBD2 | NA | CSAGGGEGTDTQYF | TGCAGCGCGGGAGGAGGGGAGGGCACAGATACGCAGTATTTT
TRBJ2-3 | TRBV6-1 | NA | NA | CASSVARGTSTDTQYF | TGTGCCAGCAGTGTTGCGCGGGGAACTTCCACAGATACGCAGTATTTT
TRBJ1-2 | TRBV29-1 | TRBD1 | NA | CSGVDRGSNYGYTF | TGCAGCGGAGTGGACAGGGGCTCTAACTATGGCTACACCTTC
TRBJ2-3 | TRBV5-1 | NA | NA | CASSLAQRTDTQYF | TGCGCCAGCAGCTTGGCACAGCGCACAGATACGCAGTATTTT
TRBJ2-1 | TRBV7-2 | NA | NA | CASSLQNYNEQFF | TGTGCCAGCAGCTTACAGAATTACAATGAGCAGTTCTTC
TRBJ1-2 | TRBV12-3/TRBV12-4 | NA | NA | CAVSLYGYTF | TGTGCCGTCTCCTTATATGGCTACACCTTC
TRBJ2-3 | TRBV5-1 | NA | NA | CASSLDRGTDTQYF | TGCGCCAGCAGCTTGGACAGGGGCACAGATACGCAGTATTTT
TRBJ2-1 | TRBV7-7 | NA | NA | CASSLGGVGSSYNEQFF | TGTGCTAGCAGCTTAGGGGGAGTGGGTAGCTCCTACAATGAGCAGTTCTTC
TRBJ2-1 | TRBV6-5 | NA | NA | CASIIAEPGEQFF | TGTGCCAGCATCATAGCGGAGCCCGGTGAGCAGTTCTTC
TRBJ1-2 | TRBV6-5 | TRBD1 | NA | CASSAMTGGNGYTF | TGTGCCAGCAGCGCTATGACAGGGGGTAATGGCTACACCTTC
TRBJ2-2 | TRBV7-9 | NA | many | CASSPRDSRELFF | TGTGCCAGCAGCCCCCGGGACTCTCGGGAGCTGTTTTTT
TRBJ1-1 | TRBV18 | NA | NA | CASSPLFGNTEAFF | TGTGCCAGCTCACCATTGTTCGGGAACACTGAAGCTTTCTTT
TRBJ2-3 | TRBV5-1 | TRBD2 | NA | CASSLTRERDTQYF | TGCGCCAGCAGCTTGACGCGGGAGCGGGATACGCAGTATTTT
TRBJ1-1 | TRBV9 | NA | NA | CASSVARGTEAFF | TGTGCCAGCAGCGTAGCCCGAGGAACTGAAGCTTTCTTT
TRBJ1-2 | TRBV7-8 | NA | NA | CASSLGGLYGYTF | TGTGCCAGCAGCTTAGGGGGACTCTATGGCTACACCTTC
TRBJ1-2 | TRBV6-1 | NA | NA | CASSEGTYYGYTF | TGTGCCAGCAGTGAAGGGACTTACTATGGCTACACCTTC
TRBJ2-7 | TRBV11-2 | TRBD1 | NA | CASSLIGTGGGEQYF | TGTGCCAGCAGCCTAATAGGGACAGGGGGCGGCGAGCAGTACTTC
TRBJ2-3 | TRBV25-1 | NA | NA | CASSDAGSDTQYF | TGTGCCAGCAGTGATGCAGGGTCAGATACGCAGTATTTT
TRBJ2-7 | TRBV5-1 | NA | NA | CASSLTAYEQYF | TGCGCCAGCAGCTTGACAGCCTACGAGCAGTACTTC